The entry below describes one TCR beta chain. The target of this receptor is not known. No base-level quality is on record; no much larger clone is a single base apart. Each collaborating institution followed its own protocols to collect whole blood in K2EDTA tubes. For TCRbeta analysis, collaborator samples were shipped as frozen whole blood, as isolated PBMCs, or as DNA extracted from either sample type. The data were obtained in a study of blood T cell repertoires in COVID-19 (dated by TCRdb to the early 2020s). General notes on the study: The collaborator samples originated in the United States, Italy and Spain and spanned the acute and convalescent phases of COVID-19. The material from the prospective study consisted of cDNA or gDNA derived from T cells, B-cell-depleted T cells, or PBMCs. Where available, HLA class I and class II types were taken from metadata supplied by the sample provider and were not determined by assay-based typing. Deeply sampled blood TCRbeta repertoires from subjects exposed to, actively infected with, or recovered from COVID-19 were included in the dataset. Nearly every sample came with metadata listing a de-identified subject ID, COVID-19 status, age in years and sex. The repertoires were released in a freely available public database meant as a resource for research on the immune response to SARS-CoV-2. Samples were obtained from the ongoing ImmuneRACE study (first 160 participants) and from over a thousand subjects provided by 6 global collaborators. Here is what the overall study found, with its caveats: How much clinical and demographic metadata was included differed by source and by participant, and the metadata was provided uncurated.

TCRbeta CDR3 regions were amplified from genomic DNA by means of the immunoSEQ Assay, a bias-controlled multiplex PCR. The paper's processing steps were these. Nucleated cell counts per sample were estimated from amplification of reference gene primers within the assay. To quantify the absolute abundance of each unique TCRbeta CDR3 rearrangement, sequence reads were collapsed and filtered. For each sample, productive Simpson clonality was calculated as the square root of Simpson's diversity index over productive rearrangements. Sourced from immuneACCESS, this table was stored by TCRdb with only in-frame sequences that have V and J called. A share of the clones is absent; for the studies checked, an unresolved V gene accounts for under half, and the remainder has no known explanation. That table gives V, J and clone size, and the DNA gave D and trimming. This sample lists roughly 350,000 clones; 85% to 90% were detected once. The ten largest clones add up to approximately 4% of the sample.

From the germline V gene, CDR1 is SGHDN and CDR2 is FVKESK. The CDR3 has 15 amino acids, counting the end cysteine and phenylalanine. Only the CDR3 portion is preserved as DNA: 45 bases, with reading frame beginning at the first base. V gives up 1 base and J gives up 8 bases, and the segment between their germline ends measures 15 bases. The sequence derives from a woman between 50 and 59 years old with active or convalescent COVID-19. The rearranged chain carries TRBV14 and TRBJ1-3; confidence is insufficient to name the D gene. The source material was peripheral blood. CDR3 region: CASSQGAIIGDTIYF. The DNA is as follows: TGTGCCAGCAGCCAAGGGGCGATCATCGGGGACACCATATATTTT.